These 2 T cell receptor beta chains came from one sample sequenced in a study of OX40 agonist ivuxolimab in advanced cancers. Libraries were prepared by immunoSEQ multiplex PCR; TCRdb keeps only in-frame clonotypes and omits some of them. The sample carries roughly 100,000 clones, about nine tenths recorded once. The specimen was CD4+ or CD8+ T cells sorted from blood, collected in a trial of the OX40 agonist ivuxolimab. Receptors originate from an adult with an advanced solid tumor such as melanoma, head and neck, liver or kidney cancer.

J is TRBJ2-5 and V is TRBV30; D is ambiguous. The CDR3 loop spans 13 amino acids. The germline V gene encodes CDR1 GTSNPN and CDR2 SVGIG (reference sequence). V was pared by 3 bases and J by 0 bases, with 8 bases between. The CDR3 DNA reads TGTGCCTGGAGCCGAGGCTACCAAGAGACCCAGTACTTC. This encodes CAWSRGYQETQYF. The full variable domain, its missing parts supplied by reference TRBV30 and TRBJ2-5, is SQTIHQWPATLVQPVGSPLSLECTVEGTSNPNLYWYRQAAGRGLQLLFYSVGIGQISSEVPQNLSASRPQDRQFILSSKKLLLSDSGFYLCAWSRGYQETQYFGPGTRLLVL.

Only a few counts were recorded for this clone. This chain joins TRBV4-1 and TRBJ1-5; D gene ambiguous. This CDR3 contains 16 residues. Germline V gene sequence: CDR1 MGHRA, CDR2 YSYEKL. V was shortened by 4 bases and J by 0 bases, with 13 bases between the two germline ends. The chain's CDR3 is CASSRLPGNSNQPQHF. CDR3 DNA: TGCGCCAGCAGCCGATTACCCGGAAATAGCAATCAGCCCCAGCATTTT.